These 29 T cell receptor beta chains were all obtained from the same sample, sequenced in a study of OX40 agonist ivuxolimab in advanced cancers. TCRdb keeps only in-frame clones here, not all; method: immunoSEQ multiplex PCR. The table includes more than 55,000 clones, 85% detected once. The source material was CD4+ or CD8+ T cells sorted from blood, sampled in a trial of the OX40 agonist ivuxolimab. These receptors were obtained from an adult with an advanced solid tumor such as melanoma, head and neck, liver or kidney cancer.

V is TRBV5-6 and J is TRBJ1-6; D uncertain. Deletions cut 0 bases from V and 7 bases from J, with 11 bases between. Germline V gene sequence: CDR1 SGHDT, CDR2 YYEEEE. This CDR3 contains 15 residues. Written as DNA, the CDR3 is TGTGCCAGCAGCTTGGAAACGAGAGGGAATTCACCCCTCCACTTT. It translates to CASSLETRGNSPLHF.

CDR3 sequence: CASSSQGSPYNSPLHF. The DNA for the CDR3 is TGTGCCAGCAGTTCACAGGGATCCCCCTATAATTCACCCCTCCACTTT. The chain is built from TRBV6-5 and TRBJ1-6; D may be TRBD1 (6 bases). The length of the CDR3 is 16 residues. V lost 4 bases, J lost 2 bases, and 12 bases lay in between. Per germline, CDR1 MNHEY and CDR2 SVGAGI.

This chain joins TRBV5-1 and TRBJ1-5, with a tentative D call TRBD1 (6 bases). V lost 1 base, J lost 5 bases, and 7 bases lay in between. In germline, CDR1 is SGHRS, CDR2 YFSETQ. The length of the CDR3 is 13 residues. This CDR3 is CASSLRQDQPQHF. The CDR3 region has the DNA TGCGCCAGCAGCTTGCGACAGGATCAGCCCCAGCATTTT.

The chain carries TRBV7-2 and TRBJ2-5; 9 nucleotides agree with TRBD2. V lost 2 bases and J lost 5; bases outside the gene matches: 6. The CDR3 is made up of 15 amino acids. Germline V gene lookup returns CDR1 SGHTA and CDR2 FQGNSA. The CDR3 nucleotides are TGTGCCAGCAGCTTAAGGGCGGGAGGGGGGGAGACCCAGTACTTC. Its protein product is CASSLRAGGGETQYF.

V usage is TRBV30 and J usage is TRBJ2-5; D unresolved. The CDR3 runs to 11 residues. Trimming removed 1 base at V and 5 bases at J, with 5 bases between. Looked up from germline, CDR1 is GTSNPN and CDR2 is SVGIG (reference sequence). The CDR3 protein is CAWSGVETQYF. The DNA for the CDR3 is TGTGCCTGGAGTGGTGTGGAGACCCAGTACTTC.

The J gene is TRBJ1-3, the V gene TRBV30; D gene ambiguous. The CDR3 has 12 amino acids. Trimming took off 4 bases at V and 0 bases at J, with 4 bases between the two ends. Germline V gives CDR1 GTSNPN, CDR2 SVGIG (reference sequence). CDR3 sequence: CAWKGSGNTIYF. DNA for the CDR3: TGTGCCTGGAAAGGCTCTGGAAACACCATATATTTT.

The CDR3 reads CASSRGLAATGELFF. CDR3 coding DNA: TGTGCCAGCAGCCGGGGACTAGCGGCCACCGGGGAGCTGTTTTTT. This rearrangement joins TRBV11-3 to TRBJ2-2; 11 bases are shared with TRBD2. This CDR3 is built from 15 residues. Looked up from germline, CDR1 is SGHNT and CDR2 is YENEEA. Unmatched junction bases numbered 3, after V lost 5 bases and J lost 4 bases. Based on the CDR3 plus reference TRBV11-3 and TRBJ2-2, the full variable domain is EAGVVQSPRYKIIEKKQPVAFWCNPISGHNTLYWYLQNLGQGPELLIRYENEEAVDDSQLPKDRFSAERLKGVDSTLKIQPAELGDSAVYLCASSRGLAATGELFFGEGSRLTVL.

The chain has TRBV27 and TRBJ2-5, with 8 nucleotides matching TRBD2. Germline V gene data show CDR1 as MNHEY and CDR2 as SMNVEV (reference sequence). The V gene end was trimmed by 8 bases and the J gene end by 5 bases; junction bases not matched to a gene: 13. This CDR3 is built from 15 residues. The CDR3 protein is CASASGSGRGETQYF. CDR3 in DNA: TGTGCCAGCGCATCTGGGAGCGGGAGAGGGGAGACCCAGTACTTC.

The CDR3 spells CASSLAPRTHNEQFF. The DNA for the CDR3 is TGTGCCAGCAGCTTAGCGCCCCGGACACACAATGAGCAGTTCTTC. V usage is TRBV7-2 and J usage is TRBJ2-1; D may be TRBD1 (5 bases). CDR1 SGHTA and CDR2 FQGNSA come from the germline V gene. V dropped 0 bases and J dropped 5 bases, with 11 bases sitting between them. The CDR3 has 15 residues.

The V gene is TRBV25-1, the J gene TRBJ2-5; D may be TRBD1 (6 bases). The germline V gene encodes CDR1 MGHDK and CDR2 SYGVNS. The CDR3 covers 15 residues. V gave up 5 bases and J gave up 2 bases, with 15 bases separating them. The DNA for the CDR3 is TGTGCCAGCAGTCTACCGGGACACAAACAAGAGACCCAGTACTTC. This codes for CASSLPGHKQETQYF.

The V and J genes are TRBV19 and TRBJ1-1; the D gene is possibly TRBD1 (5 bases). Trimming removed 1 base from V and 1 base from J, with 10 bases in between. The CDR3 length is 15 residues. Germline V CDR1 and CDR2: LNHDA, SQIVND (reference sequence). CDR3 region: CASSIGTQRNTEAFF. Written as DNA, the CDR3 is TGTGCCAGTAGTATAGGGACACAAAGGAACACTGAAGCTTTCTTT.

CDR3 sequence: CASSLQLGSYEQYF. In nucleotides, the CDR3 is TGCGCCAGCAGCCTCCAGCTAGGGTCCTACGAGCAGTACTTC. The chain employs TRBV4-3 and TRBJ2-7; D ambiguous. Germline values: CDR1 LGHNA, CDR2 YSLEER. This CDR3 is built from 14 residues. Trimming took off 4 bases at V and 1 base at J, with 11 bases between the two ends.

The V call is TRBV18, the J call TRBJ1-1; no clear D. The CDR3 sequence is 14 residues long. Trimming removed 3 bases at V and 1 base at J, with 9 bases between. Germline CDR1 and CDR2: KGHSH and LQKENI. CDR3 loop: CASSPSPQNTEAFF. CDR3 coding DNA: TGTGCCAGCTCACCGAGTCCACAGAACACTGAAGCTTTCTTT.

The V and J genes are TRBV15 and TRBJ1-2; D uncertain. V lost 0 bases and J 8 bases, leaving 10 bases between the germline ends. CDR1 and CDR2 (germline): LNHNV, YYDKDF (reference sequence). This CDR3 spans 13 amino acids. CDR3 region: CATSRDSFWGYTF. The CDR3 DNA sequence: TGTGCCACCAGCAGAGATTCGTTTTGGGGCTACACCTTC.

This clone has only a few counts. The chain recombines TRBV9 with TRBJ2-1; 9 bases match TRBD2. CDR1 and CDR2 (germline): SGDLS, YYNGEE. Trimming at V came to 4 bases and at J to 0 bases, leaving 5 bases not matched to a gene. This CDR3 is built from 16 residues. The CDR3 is CASSFQTSGSYNEQFF. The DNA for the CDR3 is TGTGCCAGCAGCTTCCAGACTAGCGGCTCCTACAATGAGCAGTTCTTC.

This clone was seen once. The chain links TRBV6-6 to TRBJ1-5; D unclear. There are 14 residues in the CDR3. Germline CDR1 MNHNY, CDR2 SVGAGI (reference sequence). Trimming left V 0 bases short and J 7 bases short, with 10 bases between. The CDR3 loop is CASSYSWDGQPQHF. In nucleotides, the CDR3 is TGTGCCAGCAGTTACTCCTGGGATGGGCAGCCCCAGCATTTT.

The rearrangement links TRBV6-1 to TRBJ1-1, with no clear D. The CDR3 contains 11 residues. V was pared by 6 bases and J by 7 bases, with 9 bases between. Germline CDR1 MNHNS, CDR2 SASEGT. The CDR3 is CASRYSGEAFF. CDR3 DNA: TGTGCCAGCAGGTACAGTGGTGAAGCTTTCTTT.

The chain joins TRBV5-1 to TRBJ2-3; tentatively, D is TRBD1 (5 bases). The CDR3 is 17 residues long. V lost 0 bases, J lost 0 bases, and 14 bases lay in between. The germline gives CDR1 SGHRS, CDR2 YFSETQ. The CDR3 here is CASSLGPQGSSTDTQYF. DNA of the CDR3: TGCGCCAGCAGCTTGGGGCCCCAGGGATCTAGCACAGATACGCAGTATTTT.

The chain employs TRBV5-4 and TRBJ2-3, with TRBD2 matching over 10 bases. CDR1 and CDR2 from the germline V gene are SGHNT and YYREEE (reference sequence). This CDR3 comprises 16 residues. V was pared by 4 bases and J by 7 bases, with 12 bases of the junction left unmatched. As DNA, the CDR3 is TGTGCCAGCAGCATTCAAGCGGGGGGGCTAGGGAATACGCAGTATTTT. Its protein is CASSIQAGGLGNTQYF.

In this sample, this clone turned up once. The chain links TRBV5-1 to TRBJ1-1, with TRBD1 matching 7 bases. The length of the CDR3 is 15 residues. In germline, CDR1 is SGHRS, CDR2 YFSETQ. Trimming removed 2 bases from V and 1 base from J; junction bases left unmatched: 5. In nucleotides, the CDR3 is TGCGCCAGCAGCTTCTACAGGGGCCCGAACACTGAAGCTTTCTTT. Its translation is CASSFYRGPNTEAFF.

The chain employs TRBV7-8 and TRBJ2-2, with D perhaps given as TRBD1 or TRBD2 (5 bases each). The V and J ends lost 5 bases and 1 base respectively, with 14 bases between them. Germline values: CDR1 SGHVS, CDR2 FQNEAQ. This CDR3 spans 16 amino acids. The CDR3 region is CASSDRGRLNTGELFF. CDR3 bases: TGTGCCAGCAGCGATCGGGGCAGACTGAACACCGGGGAGCTGTTTTTT.

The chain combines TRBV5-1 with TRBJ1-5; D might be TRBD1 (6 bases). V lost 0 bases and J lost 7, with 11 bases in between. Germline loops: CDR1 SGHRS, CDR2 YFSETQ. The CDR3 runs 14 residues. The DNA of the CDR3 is TGCGCCAGCAGCTTGGCAGGGGAAGACCAGCCCCAGCATTTT. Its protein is CASSLAGEDQPQHF.

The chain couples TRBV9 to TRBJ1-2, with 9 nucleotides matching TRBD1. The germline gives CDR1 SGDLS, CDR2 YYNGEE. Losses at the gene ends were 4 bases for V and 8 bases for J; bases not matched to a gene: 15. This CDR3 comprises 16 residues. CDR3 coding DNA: TGTGCCAGCAGCCCCACCTCGGACAGGGGACTGAGGGGCTACACCTTC. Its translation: CASSPTSDRGLRGYTF.

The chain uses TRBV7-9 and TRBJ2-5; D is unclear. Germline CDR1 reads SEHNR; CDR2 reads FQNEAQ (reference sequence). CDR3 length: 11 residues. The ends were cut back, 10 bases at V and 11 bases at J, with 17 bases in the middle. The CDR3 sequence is CATAGSSEQYF. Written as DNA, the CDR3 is TGTGCCACCGCAGGAAGTTCTGAGCAGTACTTC.

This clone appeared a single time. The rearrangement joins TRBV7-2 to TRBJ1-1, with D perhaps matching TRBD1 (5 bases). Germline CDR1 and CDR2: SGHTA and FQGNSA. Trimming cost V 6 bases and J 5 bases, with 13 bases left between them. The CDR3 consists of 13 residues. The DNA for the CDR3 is TGTGCCAGCAGTTCCTTTGAGGGGACTGAAGCTTTCTTT. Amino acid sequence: CASSSFEGTEAFF.

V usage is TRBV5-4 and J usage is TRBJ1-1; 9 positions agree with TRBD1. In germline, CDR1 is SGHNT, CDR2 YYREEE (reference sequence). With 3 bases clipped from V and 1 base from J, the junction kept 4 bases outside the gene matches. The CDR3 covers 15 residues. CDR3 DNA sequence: TGTGCCAGCAGCTCAAACAGGGGGCGGAACACTGAAGCTTTCTTT. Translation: CASSSNRGRNTEAFF.

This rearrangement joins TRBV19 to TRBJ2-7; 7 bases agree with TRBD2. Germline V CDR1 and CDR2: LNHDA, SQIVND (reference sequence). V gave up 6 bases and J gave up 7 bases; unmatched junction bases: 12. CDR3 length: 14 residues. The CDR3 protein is CASSYGGLGFEQYF. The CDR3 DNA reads TGTGCCAGTAGCTACGGGGGGTTAGGCTTTGAGCAGTACTTC.

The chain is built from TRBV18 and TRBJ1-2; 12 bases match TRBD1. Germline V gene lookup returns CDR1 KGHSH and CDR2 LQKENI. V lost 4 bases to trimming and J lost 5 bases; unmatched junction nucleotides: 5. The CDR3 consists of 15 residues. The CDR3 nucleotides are TGTGCCAGCTCACAGGGACAGGGGGCAGAATATGGCTACACCTTC. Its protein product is CASSQGQGAEYGYTF.

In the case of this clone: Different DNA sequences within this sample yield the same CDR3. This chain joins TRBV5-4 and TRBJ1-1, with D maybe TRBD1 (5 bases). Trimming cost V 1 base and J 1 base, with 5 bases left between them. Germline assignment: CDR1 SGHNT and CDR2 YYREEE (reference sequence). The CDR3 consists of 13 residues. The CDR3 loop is CASSLQGNTEAFF. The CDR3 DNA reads TGTGCCAGCAGCTTGCAGGGGAACACTGAAGCTTTCTTT.